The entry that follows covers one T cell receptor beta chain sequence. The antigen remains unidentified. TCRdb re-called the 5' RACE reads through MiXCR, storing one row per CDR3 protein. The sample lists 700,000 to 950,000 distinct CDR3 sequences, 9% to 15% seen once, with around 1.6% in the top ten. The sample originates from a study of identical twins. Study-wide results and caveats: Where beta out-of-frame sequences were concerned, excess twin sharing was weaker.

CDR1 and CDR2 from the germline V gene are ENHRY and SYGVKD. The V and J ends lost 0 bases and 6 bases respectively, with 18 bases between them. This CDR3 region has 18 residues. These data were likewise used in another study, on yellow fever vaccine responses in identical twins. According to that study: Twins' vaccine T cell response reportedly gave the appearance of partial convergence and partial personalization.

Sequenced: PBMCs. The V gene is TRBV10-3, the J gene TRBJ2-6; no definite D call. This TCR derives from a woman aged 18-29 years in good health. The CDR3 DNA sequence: TGTGCCATCAGTGAGTCCCTGGTTTTGCGAATGGAGGCCAACGTCCTGACTTTC. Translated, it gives CAISESLVLRMEANVLTF.